This T cell receptor (beta chain) was documented in a study of T cell responses to AZD1222 COVID-19 vaccine. The germline V and J ends were trimmed by 2 bases and 4 bases, with 6 bases remaining between them. The V gene's germline CDR1 is LGHNT and CDR2 FRNRAP. The CDR3 contains 13 residues. The protocol was immunoSEQ multiplex PCR, while the TCRdb copy is restricted to in-frame clones and leaves out a portion. The sample carries 54,000 or so clones, roughly nine tenths recorded once. V is TRBV12-5 and J is TRBJ2-1, with no clear D. The sequence was obtained from an adult in good health. Sequencing used peripheral blood, obtained on day 0 of AZD1222 vaccination. The CDR3 region is CASGLSSYNEQFF. As DNA, the CDR3 is TGTGCTAGTGGTTTGTCTTCTTACAATGAGCAGTTCTTC.